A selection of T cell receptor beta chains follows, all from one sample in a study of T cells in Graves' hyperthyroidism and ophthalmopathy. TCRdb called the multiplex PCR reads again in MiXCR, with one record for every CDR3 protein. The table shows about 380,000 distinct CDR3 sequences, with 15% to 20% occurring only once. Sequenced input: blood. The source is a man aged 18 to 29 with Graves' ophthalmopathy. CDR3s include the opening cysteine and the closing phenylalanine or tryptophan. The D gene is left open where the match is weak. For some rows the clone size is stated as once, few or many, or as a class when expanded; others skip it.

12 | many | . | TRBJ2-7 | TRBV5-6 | CASSLGLYEQYF | TGTGCCAGCAGCTTAGGGCTCTACGAGCAGTACTTC
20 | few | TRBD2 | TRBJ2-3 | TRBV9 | CASSVGVAGETLTSTDTQYF | TGTGCCAGCAGCGTAGGTGTAGCGGGGGAGACCCTAACTAGCACAGATACGCAGTATTTT
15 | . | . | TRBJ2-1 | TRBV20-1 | CSARPAGYSYNEQFF | TGCAGTGCTAGGCCAGCAGGTTACTCCTACAATGAGCAGTTCTTC
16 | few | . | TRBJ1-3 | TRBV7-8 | CASSSTTDSSGNTIYF | TGTGCCAGCAGTTCCACCACCGACAGCTCTGGAAACACCATATATTTT
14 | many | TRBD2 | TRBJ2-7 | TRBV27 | CASRAGGELREQYF | TGTGCCAGCAGGGCCGGGGGGGAGCTACGAGAGCAGTACTTC
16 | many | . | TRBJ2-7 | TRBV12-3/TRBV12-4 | CASSLTLVKYPYEQYF | TGTGCCAGCAGTTTAACCCTTGTCAAATACCCCTACGAGCAGTACTTC
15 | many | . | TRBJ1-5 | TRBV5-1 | CASSLEGNTGQPQHF | TGCGCCAGCAGCTTGGAGGGAAATACAGGCCAGCCCCAGCATTTT
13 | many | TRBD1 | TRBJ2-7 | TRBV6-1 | CASRDGQGYEQYF | TGTGCCAGCAGGGACGGACAGGGCTACGAGCAGTACTTC
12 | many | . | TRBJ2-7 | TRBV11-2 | CASSPGYYEQYF | TGTGCCAGCAGCCCGGGTTACTACGAGCAGTACTTC
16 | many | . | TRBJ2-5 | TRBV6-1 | CASSWEPGLDQETQYF | TGTGCCAGCAGTTGGGAACCGGGCCTCGATCAAGAGACCCAGTACTTC
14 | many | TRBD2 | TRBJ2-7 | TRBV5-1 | CASSSSGGMHEQYF | TGCGCCAGCAGCTCTAGCGGGGGGATGCACGAGCAGTACTTC
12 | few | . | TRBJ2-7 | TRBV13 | CASSFIRDEQYF | TGTGCCAGCAGCTTTATTAGGGACGAGCAGTACTTC
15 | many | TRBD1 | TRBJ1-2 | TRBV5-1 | CASSWAGQSSIDYTF | TGCGCCAGCAGCTGGGCGGGACAGTCTTCCATTGACTACACCTTC
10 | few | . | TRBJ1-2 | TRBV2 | CASYRGEYTF | TGTGCCAGCTACCGGGGGGAATACACCTTC
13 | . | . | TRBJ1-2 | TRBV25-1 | CASSVGSIDGYTF | TGTGCCAGCAGTGTGGGTAGTATAGATGGCTACACCTTC
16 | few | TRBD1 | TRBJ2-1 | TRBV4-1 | CASSQKGTGVFNEQFF | TGCGCCAGCAGCCAGAAAGGGACAGGGGTTTTCAATGAGCAGTTCTTC
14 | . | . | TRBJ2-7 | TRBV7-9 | CASSLAGARYEQCF | TGTGCCAGCAGCTTAGCGGGGGCCCGATACGAGCAGTGCTTC
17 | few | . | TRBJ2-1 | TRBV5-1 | CASSLAFEERGAVEQFF | TGCGCCAGCAGCTTGGCCTTTGAAGAACGGGGGGCGGTTGAGCAGTTCTTC
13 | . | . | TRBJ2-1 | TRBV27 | CASSLSKGAEQFF | TGTGCCAGCAGTTTATCGAAGGGCGCTGAGCAGTTCTTC
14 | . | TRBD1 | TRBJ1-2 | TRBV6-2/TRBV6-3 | CASSPDQGAGGYTF | TGTGCCAGCAGCCCCGATCAGGGGGCTGGCGGCTACACCTTC
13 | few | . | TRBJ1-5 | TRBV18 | CASSLGASQPQHF | TGTGCCAGCTCACTGGGGGCGAGTCAGCCCCAGCATTTT
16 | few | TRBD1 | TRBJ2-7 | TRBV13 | CASSPMPGQGAHEQYF | TGTGCCAGCAGCCCGATGCCGGGACAGGGGGCCCACGAGCAGTACTTC
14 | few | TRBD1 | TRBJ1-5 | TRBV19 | CASRKGQNNQPQHF | TGTGCCAGTAGGAAGGGACAGAACAATCAGCCCCAGCATTTT
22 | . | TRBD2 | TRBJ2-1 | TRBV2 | CASSKAGTSGGALFSSYNEQFF | TGTGCCAGCAGTAAAGCCGGGACTAGCGGGGGGGCCCTTTTTAGCTCCTACAATGAGCAGTTCTTC
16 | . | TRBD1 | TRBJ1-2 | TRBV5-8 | CASSWAGTGGIYGYTF | TGTGCCAGCAGCTGGGCCGGGACAGGGGGCATCTATGGCTACACCTTC
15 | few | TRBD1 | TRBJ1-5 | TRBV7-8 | CASSLGTGGGQPQHF | TGTGCCAGCAGCTTAGGGACAGGGGGCGGTCAGCCCCAGCATTTT
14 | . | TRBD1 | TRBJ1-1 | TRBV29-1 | CSVEDGTGDFRAFF | TGCAGCGTTGAAGACGGGACAGGGGATTTCAGGGCTTTCTTT
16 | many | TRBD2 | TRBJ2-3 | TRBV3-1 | CASSQIAGALTDTQYF | TGTGCCAGCAGCCAGATAGCGGGGGCCCTCACAGATACGCAGTATTTT
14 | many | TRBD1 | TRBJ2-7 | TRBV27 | CASSVGQGDYEQYF | TGTGCCAGCAGCGTCGGGCAGGGGGACTACGAGCAGTACTTC
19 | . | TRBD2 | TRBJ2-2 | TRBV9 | CASSHPLVSGGANTGELFF | TGTGCCAGCAGCCACCCCTTGGTGAGCGGGGGAGCGAACACCGGGGAGCTGTTTTTT
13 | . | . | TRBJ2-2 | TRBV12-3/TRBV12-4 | CASSFRRVGELFF | TGTGCCAGCAGTTTTAGGAGGGTCGGGGAGCTGTTTTTT
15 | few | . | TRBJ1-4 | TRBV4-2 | CASSQSLGTNEKLFF | TGTGCCAGCAGCCAAAGTTTAGGAACTAATGAAAAACTGTTTTTT
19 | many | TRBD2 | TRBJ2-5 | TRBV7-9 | CASSLPFIGRGGQQETQYF | TGTGCCAGCAGCTTACCATTCATCGGGCGGGGGGGCCAGCAAGAGACCCAGTACTTC
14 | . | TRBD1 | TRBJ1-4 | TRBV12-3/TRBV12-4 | CASTPGQGSEKLFF | TGTGCCAGCACCCCGGGACAGGGGAGTGAAAAACTGTTTTTT
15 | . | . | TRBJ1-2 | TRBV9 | CASSVEPRGEDGYTF | TGTGCCAGCAGCGTAGAACCCAGGGGCGAGGATGGCTACACCTTC
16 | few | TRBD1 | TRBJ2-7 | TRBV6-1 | CASSPQGTGSSYEQYF | TGTGCCAGCAGCCCCCAGGGGACAGGGAGCTCCTACGAGCAGTACTTC
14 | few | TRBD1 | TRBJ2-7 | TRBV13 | CASSLQGARHEQYF | TGTGCCAGCAGCTTACAGGGGGCGCGCCACGAGCAGTACTTC
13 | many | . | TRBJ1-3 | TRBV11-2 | CASSGQGGNTIYF | TGTGCCAGCAGCGGGCAGGGAGGAAACACCATATATTTT
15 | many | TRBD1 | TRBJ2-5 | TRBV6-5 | CASSLRDRGPETQYF | TGTGCCAGCAGTTTAAGGGACAGGGGACCAGAGACCCAGTACTTC
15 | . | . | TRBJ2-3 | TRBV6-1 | CASSIRTRSTDTQYF | TGTGCCAGCAGTATCAGGACGAGGAGCACAGATACGCAGTATTTT
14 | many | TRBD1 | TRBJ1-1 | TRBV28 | CASRLRDRVTEAFF | TGTGCCAGCAGACTCCGGGACAGGGTAACTGAAGCTTTCTTT
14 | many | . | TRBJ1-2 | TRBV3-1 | CASSLPGLAYGYTF | TGTGCCAGCAGCCTGCCGGGGCTCGCGTATGGCTACACCTTC
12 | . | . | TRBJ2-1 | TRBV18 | CASSPPRHEQFF | TGTGCCAGCTCACCACCTCGCCATGAGCAGTTCTTC
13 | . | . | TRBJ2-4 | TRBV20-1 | CSATTDGVGIQYF | TGCAGTGCAACAACAGACGGGGTGGGCATTCAGTACTTC
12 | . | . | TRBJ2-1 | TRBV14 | CASSLRMGEQFF | TGTGCCAGCAGCCTGAGAATGGGCGAGCAGTTCTTC
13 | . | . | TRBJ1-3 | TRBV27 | CASRPTSGNTIYF | TGTGCCAGCAGGCCGACCTCTGGAAACACCATATATTTT
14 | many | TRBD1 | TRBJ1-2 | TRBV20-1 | CSASGQGTFGGYTF | TGCAGTGCTAGTGGACAGGGAACTTTTGGTGGCTACACCTTC
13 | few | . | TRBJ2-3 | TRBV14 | CASSQLQGDTQYF | TGTGCCAGCAGCCAGCTACAGGGAGATACGCAGTATTTT
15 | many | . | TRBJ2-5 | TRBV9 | CASSVGVGGAKTQYF | TGTGCCAGCAGCGTAGGTGTGGGGGGCGCGAAGACCCAGTACTTC
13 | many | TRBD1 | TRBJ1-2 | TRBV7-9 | CASSEQGADGYTF | TGTGCCAGCAGCGAACAGGGGGCTGATGGCTACACCTTC
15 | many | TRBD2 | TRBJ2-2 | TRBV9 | CASSPLAGETGELFF | TGTGCCAGCAGTCCACTAGCGGGGGAGACCGGGGAGCTGTTTTTT
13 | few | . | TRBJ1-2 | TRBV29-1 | CSVEDSQGRGYTF | TGCAGCGTTGAAGATTCCCAGGGACGTGGCTACACCTTC
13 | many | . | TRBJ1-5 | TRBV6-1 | CASSGRSNQPQHF | TGTGCCAGCAGCGGACGGAGCAATCAGCCCCAGCATTTT
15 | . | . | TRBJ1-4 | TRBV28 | CASNPPGAANEKLFF | TGTGCCAGCAACCCGCCGGGGGCGGCTAATGAAAAACTGTTTTTT
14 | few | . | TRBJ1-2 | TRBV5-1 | CASSLGSGHYGYTF | TGCGCCAGCAGCTTGGGTAGTGGGCACTATGGCTACACCTTC